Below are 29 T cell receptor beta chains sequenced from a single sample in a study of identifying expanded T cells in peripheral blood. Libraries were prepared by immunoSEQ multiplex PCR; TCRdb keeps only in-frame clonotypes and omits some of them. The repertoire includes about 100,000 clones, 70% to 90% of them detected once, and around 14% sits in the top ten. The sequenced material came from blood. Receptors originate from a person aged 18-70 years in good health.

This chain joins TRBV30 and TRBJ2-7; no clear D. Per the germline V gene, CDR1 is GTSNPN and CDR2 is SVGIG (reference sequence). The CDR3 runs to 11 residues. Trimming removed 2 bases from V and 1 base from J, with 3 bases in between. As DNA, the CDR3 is TGTGCCTGGAGTATTTCCTACGAGCAGTACTTC. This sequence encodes CAWSISYEQYF.

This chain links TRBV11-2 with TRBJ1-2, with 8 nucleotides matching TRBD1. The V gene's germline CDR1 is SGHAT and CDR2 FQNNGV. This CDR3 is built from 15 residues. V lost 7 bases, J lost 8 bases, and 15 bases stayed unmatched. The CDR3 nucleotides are TGTGCCAGCACCGAAGAGCGGCAGGGGGCGAGGGGCTACACCTTC. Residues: CASTEERQGARGYTF.

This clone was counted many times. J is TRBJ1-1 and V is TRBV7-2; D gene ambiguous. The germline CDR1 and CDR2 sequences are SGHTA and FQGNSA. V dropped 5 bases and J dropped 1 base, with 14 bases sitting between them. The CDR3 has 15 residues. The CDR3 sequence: CASSPSLGGNTEAFF. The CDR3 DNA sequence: TGTGCCAGCAGCCCAAGTCTTGGAGGGAACACTGAAGCTTTCTTT.

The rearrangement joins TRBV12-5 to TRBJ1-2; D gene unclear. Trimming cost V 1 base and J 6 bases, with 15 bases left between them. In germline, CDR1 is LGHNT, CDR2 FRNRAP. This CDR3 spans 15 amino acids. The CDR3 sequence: CASGLAYSALDGYTF. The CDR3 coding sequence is TGTGCTAGTGGTTTGGCCTACAGCGCTTTGGATGGCTACACCTTC.

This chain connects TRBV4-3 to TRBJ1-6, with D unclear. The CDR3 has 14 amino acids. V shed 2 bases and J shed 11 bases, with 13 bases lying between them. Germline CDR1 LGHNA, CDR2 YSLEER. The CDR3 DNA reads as TGCGCCAGCAGCCAATCCCAGACTCTCCCACCCCTCCACTTT. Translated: CASSQSQTLPPLHF.

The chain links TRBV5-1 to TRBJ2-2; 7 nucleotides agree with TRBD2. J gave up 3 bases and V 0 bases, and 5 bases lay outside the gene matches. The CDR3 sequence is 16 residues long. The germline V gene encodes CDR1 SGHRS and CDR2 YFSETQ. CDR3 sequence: CASSLDAGVHTGELFF. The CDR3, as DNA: TGCGCCAGCAGCTTGGATGCGGGAGTTCACACCGGGGAGCTGTTTTTT.

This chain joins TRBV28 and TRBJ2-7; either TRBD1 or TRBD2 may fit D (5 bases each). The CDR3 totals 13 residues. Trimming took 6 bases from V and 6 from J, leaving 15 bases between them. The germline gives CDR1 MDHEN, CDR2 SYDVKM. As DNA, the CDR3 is TGTGCCAGCAGACCTCCGGGGACCCTCGAGCAGTACTTC. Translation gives CASRPPGTLEQYF.

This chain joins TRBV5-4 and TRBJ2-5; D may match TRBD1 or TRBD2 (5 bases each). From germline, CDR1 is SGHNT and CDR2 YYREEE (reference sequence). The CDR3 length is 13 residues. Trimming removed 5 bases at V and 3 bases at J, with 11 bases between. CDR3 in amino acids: CASRPGTEETQYF. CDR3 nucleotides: TGTGCCAGCAGACCCGGGACGGAAGAGACCCAGTACTTC.

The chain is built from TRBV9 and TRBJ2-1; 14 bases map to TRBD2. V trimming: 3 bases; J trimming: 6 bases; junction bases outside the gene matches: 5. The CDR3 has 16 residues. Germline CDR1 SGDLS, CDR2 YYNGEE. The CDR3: CASSEPGLAGVNEQFF. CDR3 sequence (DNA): TGTGCCAGCAGCGAGCCGGGACTAGCGGGAGTCAATGAGCAGTTCTTC.

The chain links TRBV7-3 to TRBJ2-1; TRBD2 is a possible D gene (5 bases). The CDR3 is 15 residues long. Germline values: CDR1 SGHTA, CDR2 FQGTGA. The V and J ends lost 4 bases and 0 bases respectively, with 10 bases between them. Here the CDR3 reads CASSSTGSSYNEQFF. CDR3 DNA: TGTGCCAGCAGCTCCACGGGGAGCTCCTACAATGAGCAGTTCTTC.

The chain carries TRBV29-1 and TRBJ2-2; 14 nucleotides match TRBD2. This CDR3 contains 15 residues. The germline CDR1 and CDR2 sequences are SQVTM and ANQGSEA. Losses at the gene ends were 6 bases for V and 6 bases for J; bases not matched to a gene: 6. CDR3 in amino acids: CSVGTSGSRAGELFF. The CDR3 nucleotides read TGCAGCGTCGGGACTAGCGGGAGTCGTGCCGGGGAGCTGTTTTTT.

The CDR3 region has the DNA TGTGCCAGCAGCCAAGAGGGACTAGCGGGGGGCCGATACAATGAGCAGTTCTTC. It yields the protein CASSQEGLAGGRYNEQFF. V and J are TRBV4-2 and TRBJ2-1, with 15 bases matching TRBD2. CDR1 and CDR2 (germline): LGHNA, YNFKEQ. This CDR3 has 18 amino acids. J was trimmed by 4 bases and V by 0 bases; bases with no gene match: 4.

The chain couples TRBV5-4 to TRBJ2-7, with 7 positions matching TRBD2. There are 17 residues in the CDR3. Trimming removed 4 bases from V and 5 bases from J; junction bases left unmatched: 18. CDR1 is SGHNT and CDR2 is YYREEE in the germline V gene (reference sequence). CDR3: CASSPSGSGRRYNEQYF. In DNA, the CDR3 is TGTGCCAGCAGCCCAAGTGGTAGCGGGCGCCGCTATAACGAGCAGTACTTC.

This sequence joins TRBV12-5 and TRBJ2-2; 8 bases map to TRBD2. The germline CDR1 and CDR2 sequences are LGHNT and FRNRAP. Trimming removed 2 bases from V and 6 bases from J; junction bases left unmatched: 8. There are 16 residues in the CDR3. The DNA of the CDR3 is TGTGCTAGTGGTTTGCGAGCGGGAGAAGTGTCCGGGGAGCTGTTTTTT. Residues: CASGLRAGEVSGELFF.

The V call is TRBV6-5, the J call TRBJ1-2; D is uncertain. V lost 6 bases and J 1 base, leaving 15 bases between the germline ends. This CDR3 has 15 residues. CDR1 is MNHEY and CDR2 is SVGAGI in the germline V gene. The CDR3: CASSILRADNYGYTF. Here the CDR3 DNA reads TGTGCCAGCAGCATCCTCCGGGCAGATAACTATGGCTACACCTTC.

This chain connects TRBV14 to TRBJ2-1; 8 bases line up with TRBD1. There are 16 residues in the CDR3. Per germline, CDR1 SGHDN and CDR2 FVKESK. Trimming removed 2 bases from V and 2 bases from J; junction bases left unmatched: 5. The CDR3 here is CASSQQGAGTYNEQFF. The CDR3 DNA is TGTGCCAGCAGCCAACAGGGGGCAGGGACCTACAATGAGCAGTTCTTC.

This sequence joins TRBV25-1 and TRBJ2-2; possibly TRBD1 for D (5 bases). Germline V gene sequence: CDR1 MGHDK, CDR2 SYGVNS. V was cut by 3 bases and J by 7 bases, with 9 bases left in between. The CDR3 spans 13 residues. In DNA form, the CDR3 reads TGTGCCAGCAGTGATAGGGGCCTCGGGGAGCTGTTTTTT. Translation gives CASSDRGLGELFF.

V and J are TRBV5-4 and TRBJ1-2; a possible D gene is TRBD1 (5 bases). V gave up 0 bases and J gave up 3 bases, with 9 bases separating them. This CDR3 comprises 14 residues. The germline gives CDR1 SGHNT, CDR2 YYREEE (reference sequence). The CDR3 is CASSLGPRDYGYTF. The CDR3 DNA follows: TGTGCCAGCAGCTTGGGCCCCAGGGACTATGGCTACACCTTC.

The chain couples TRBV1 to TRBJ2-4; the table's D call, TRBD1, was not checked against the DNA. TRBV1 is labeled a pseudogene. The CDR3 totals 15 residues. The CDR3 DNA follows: TGCACCAGCAGCCAACTACGGACAGGGTGGAACATTCAGTACTTC. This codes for CTSSQLRTGWNIQYF.

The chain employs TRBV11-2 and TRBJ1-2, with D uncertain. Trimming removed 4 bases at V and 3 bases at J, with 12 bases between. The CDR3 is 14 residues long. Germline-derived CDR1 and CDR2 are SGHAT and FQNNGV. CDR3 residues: CASSSGMVDYGYTF. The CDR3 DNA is TGTGCCAGCAGCTCTGGGATGGTAGACTATGGCTACACCTTC.

CDR3 DNA: TGTGCCAGCAGCACCGCGACAGGTTTGAGCACTGAAGCTTTCTTT. Its protein is CASSTATGLSTEAFF. V is TRBV5-4 and J is TRBJ1-1; D may be TRBD1 (6 bases). Germline CDR1 reads SGHNT; CDR2 reads YYREEE (reference sequence). V was trimmed by 4 bases and J by 4 bases, leaving 17 bases between them. The CDR3 loop spans 15 amino acids.

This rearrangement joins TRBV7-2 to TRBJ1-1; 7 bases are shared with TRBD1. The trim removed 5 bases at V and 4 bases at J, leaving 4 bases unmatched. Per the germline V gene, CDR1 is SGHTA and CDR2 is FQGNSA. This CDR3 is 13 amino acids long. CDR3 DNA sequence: TGTGCCAGCAGCCGAGACAGGGCCACTGAAGCTTTCTTT. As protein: CASSRDRATEAFF.

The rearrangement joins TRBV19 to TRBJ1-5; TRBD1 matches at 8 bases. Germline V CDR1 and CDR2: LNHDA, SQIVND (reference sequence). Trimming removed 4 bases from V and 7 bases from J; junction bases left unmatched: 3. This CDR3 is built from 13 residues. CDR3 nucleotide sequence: TGTGCCAGTAGTAAGGACAGGGAGCAGCCCCAGCATTTT. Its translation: CASSKDREQPQHF.

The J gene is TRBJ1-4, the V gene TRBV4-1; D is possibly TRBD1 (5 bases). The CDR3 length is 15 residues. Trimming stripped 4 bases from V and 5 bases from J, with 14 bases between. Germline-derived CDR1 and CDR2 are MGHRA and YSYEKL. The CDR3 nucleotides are TGCGCCAGCAGCCCGGGACCGAGTAGCAATGAAAAACTGTTTTTT. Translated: CASSPGPSSNEKLFF.

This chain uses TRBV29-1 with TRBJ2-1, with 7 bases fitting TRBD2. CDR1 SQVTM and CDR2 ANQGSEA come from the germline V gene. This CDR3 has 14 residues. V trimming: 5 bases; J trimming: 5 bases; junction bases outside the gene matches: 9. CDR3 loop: CSVLRAGWNNEQFF. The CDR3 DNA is TGCAGCGTTCTAAGAGCGGGATGGAACAATGAGCAGTTCTTC.

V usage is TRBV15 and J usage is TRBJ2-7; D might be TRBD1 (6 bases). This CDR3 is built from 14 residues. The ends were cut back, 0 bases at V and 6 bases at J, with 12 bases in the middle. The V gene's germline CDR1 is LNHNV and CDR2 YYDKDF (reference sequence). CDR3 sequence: CATSRDLGASEQYF. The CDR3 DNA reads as TGTGCCACCAGCAGAGATCTGGGGGCAAGCGAGCAGTACTTC.

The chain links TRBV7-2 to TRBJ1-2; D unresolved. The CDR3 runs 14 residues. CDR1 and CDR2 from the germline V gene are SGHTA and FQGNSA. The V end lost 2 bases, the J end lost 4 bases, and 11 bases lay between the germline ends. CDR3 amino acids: CASSLNQRLYGYTF. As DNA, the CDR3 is TGTGCCAGCAGCTTAAACCAGAGACTCTATGGCTACACCTTC.

The CDR3 nucleotides read TGTGCCAGCAGGAGGGACAGGATGGCAACTAATGAAAAACTGTTTTTT. Translated: CASRRDRMATNEKLFF. The chain has TRBV2 and TRBJ1-4, with 8 bases lining up with TRBD1. Germline trimming cut 6 bases from V and 0 bases from J; bases unmatched to any gene: 6. The CDR3 covers 16 residues. Germline V gene lookup returns CDR1 SNHLY and CDR2 FYNNEI.

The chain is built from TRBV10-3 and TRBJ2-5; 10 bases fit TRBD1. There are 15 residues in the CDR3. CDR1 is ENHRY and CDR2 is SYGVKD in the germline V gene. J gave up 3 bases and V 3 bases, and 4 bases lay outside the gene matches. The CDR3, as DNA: TGTGCCATCAGTGACCGGACAGGGGGTAAAGAGACCCAGTACTTC. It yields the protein CAISDRTGGKETQYF.